This TCR beta chain was sequenced for a study of blood T cell repertoires in COVID-19. In the study overall: Italy, Spain and the United States were the sources of the convalescent and acute COVID-19 samples. PBMCs, B-cell-depleted T cells, or T cells provided the cDNA or gDNA that made up the material.

This clone was found once. Per the original data handling: Amplifying reference gene primers gave estimates of nucleated cell counts. The table came from immunoSEQ multiplex PCR; TCRdb's copy has only in-frame clones and leaves some out. V and J calls plus clone size are reproduced from that table; the DNA served to infer D and trimming. The profile shows 86,000 or so clones, approximately 86% of them singletons. V was shortened by 5 bases and J by 7 bases, with 9 bases between the two germline ends. From germline, CDR1 is MNHEY and CDR2 SVGAGI. The CDR3 runs 13 residues. Input material: peripheral blood. The gene calls are TRBV6-5 and TRBJ1-6; D remains unclear. This TCR came from a man in his fifties or sixties with active or convalescent COVID-19. The CDR3 loop is CASSPSTNSPLHF. The CDR3 nucleotides are TGTGCCAGCAGTCCGAGTACCAATTCACCCCTCCACTTT.